A selection of T cell receptor beta chains follows, all from one sample in a study of T cell responses to AZD1222 COVID-19 vaccine. Using immunoSEQ multiplex PCR, the repertoire was profiled, and TCRdb retains in-frame clones only, with some absent. The data contain 150,000 or so clones, about 88% of them singletons. The sample here was peripheral blood, taken on day 0 of AZD1222 vaccination. The receptors come from an adult in good health. The CDR3 runs from the conserved cysteine through the conserved F or W. A D gene is named only where the DNA matches it firmly. Clone size appears in some rows only: once, few, many, or a class for an expanded clone.

abundance	d_gene	j_gene	v_gene	CDR3aa	CDR3nt
once	NA	TRBJ1-1	TRBV7-9	CATRAMNTEAFF	TGTGCCACTCGGGCCATGAACACTGAAGCTTTCTTT
NA	TRBD2	TRBJ2-1	TRBV6-2/TRBV6-3	CASSYGRGSFNEQFF	TGTGCCAGCAGTTACGGGCGGGGGTCCTTCAATGAGCAGTTCTTC
once	NA	TRBJ1-2	TRBV6-2/TRBV6-3	CASSNQVGGYTF	TGTGCCAGCAGTAACCAAGTAGGTGGCTACACCTTC
NA	TRBD1	TRBJ2-7	TRBV4-1	CASSQGQGGTYEQYF	TGCGCCAGCAGCCAAGGACAGGGGGGGACCTACGAGCAGTACTTC
NA	NA	TRBJ2-5	TRBV5-1	CASSSGPAEQETQYF	TGCGCCAGCAGTTCGGGTCCAGCGGAGCAAGAGACCCAGTACTTC
NA	TRBD1	TRBJ2-1	TRBV19	CASSIAGTGSDNEQFF	TGTGCCAGTAGTATTGCCGGGACAGGGTCCGACAATGAGCAGTTCTTC
once	NA	TRBJ2-7	TRBV6-5	CASSYGPASYEQYF	TGTGCCAGCAGTTACGGTCCAGCATCCTACGAGCAGTACTTC
NA	NA	TRBJ1-5	TRBV18	CASSPSRSSQPQHF	TGTGCCAGCTCACCATCAAGGTCTTCTCAGCCCCAGCATTTT
NA	NA	TRBJ2-5	TRBV4-3	CASSQDRGEETQYF	TGCGCCAGCAGCCAAGATCGAGGGGAAGAGACCCAGTACTTC
NA	NA	TRBJ2-3	TRBV5-4	CASSLSLSTDTQYF	TGTGCCAGCAGCTTGTCCTTATCCACAGATACGCAGTATTTT
NA	NA	TRBJ2-1	TRBV7-2	CASSLSGSSYNEQFF	TGTGCCAGCAGCTTATCTGGTAGCTCCTACAATGAGCAGTTCTTC
NA	NA	TRBJ2-4	TRBV18	CASSPGIAKNIQYF	TGTGCCAGCTCACCGGGAATAGCCAAAAACATTCAGTACTTC
NA	TRBD1	TRBJ1-4	TRBV28	CASRSGGEKLFF	TGTGCCAGCAGATCAGGGGGGGAAAAACTGTTTTTT